The T cell receptor (beta chain) described here comes from a study of blood T cells in healthy people across ages. In regard to this clonotype: Its antigen remains unidentified.

A second PCR, run for about 7 to 12 cycles, used a sample-barcoded 5' primer plus a J-beta primer mix. TCRdb re-derived calls from the 5' RACE reads in MiXCR, one entry per CDR3 protein. The sample holds 1.8 million or so distinct CDR3 sequences; around 40% are singletons and the top ten take more than 20%. Study conclusions and caveats: Estimates based on one million T cells were treated as lower bounds. Donor CMV infection status was unknown, possibly confounding age-related changes in expanded clonotypes.

In germline, CDR1 is MNHEY, CDR2 SVGAGI. Trimming took off 0 bases at V and 2 bases at J, with 5 bases between the two ends. There are 13 residues in the CDR3. The chain is built from TRBV6-5 and TRBJ2-7; D unclear. Sequenced sample: blood. This TCR was recovered from a human donor in good health. The chain's CDR3 is CASSYSSTYEQYF. The CDR3 nucleotides are TGTGCCAGCAGTTACTCGTCCACCTACGAGCAGTACTTC.